Listed here is a single TCR beta chain. This sample stems from a study of blood T cell repertoires in COVID-19. Study in general: Both acute and convalescent COVID-19 samples were obtained from the United States, Italy and Spain.

CDR3 length: 16 residues. Germline V lookup: CDR1 LGHNA, CDR2 YSLEER. J was trimmed by 4 bases and V by 0 bases; bases with no gene match: 4. Source study methods: Using reference gene primer amplification, nucleated cell counts were estimated. This table comes from immunoSEQ multiplex PCR, and its TCRdb copy is limited to in-frame clones, with some not included. V, J and clone size are those of that table, while D and trimming were read from the DNA. The sample carries about 270,000 clones, 82% recorded once. This chain uses TRBV4-3 with TRBJ2-2; 8 nucleotides agree with TRBD2. This clonotype originated in a young woman with acute or convalescent COVID-19. The source material was peripheral blood. The CDR3 loop is CASSQDAGGSTGELFF. CDR3 DNA: TGCGCCAGCAGCCAAGATGCGGGAGGTAGCACCGGGGAGCTGTTTTTT.